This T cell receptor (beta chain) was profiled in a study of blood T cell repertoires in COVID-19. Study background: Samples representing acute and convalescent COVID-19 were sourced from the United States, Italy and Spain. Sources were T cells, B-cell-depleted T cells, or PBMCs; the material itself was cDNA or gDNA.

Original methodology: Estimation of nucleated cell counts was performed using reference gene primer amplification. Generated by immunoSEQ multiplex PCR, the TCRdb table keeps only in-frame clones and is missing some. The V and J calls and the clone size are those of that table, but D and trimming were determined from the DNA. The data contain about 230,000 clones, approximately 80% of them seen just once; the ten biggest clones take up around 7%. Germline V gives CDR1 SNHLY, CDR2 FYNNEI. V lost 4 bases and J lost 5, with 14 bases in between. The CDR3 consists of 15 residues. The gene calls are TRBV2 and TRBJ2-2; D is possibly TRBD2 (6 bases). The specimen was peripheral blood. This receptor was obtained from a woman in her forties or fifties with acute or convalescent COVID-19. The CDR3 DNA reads TGTGCCAGCAGTGTTACCGGGGGTCGGACCGGGGAGCTGTTTTTT. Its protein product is CASSVTGGRTGELFF.